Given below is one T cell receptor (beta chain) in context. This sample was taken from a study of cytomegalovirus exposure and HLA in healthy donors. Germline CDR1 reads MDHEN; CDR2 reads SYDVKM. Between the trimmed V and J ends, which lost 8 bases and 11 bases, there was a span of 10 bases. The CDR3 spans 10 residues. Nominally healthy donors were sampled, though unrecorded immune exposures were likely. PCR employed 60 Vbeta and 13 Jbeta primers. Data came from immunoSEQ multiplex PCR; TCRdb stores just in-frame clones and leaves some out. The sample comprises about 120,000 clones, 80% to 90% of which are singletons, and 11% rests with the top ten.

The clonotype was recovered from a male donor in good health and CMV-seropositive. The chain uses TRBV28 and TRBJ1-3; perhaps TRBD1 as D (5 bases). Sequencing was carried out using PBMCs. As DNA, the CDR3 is TGTGCCAGCCACCGCAGGGCCATATATTTT. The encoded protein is CASHRRAIYF.